This T cell receptor (beta chain) was obtained from a study of blood T cells in healthy people across ages. Study information: Through template switching, about one barcoded beta molecule was captured per two T cells, as measured in model experiments. General study findings and limits: Total diversity from one million sequenced T cells was likely underestimated.

Total RNA was isolated from each sample in quantities of at least 5 micrograms. The CDR3 totals 17 residues. Germline V lookup: CDR1 LGHDT, CDR2 YNNKEL (reference sequence). V was shortened by 4 bases and J by 0 bases, with 17 bases between the two germline ends. As to this clonotype: What it binds is unknown.

A second PCR, run for about 6 to 12 cycles, used a sample-barcoded 5' primer plus a J-beta primer mix. Each CDR3 protein gets one entry after TCRdb re-called the 5' RACE reads with MiXCR. The sample yields about 1,500,000 distinct CDR3 sequences, around 42% seen once. The TCR originated in a woman aged 18-30 years in good health. The sequenced sample consisted of blood. The chain uses TRBV3-1 and TRBJ2-3; D is tentatively TRBD1 or TRBD2 (5 bases each). For the CDR3, the DNA is TGTGCCAGCAGCCCTGAGGACTGGGGCTCTAGCACAGATACGCAGTATTTT. Its protein is CASSPEDWGSSTDTQYF.